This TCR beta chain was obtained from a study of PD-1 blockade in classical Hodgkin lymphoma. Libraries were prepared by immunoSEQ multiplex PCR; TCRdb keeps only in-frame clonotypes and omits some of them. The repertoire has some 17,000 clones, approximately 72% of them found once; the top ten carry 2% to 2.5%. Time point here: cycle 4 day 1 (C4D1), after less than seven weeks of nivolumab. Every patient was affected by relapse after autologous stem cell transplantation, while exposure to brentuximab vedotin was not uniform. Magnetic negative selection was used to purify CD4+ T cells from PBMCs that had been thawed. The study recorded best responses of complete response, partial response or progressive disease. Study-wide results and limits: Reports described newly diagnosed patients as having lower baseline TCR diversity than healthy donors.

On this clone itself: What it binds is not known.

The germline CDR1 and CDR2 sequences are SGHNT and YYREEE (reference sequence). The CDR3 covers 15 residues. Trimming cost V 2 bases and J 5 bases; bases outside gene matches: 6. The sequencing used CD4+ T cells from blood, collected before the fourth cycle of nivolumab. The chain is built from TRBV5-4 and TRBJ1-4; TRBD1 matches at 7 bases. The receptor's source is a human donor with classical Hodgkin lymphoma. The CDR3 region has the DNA TGTGCCAGCAGCTTCTCCGGGACAGCAAATGAAAAACTGTTTTTT. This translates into CASSFSGTANEKLFF.